This T cell receptor beta chain is from a study of identical twins. Regarding the study as a whole: Because invariant MAIT and iNKT cells could be present, zero-insertion analyses could be partly confounded.

This clonotype occurred many times. What it binds is unknown. The V gene's germline CDR1 is MDHEN and CDR2 SYDVKM. This CDR3 contains 13 residues. Trimming cost V 7 bases and J 7 bases, with 15 bases left between them. The authors used template switching to add a universal primer site and gave cDNA unique molecular identifiers. TCRdb reprocessed the 5' RACE reads via MiXCR and lists one record per CDR3 protein. This sample has hundreds of thousands of distinct CDR3 sequences; 6% to 6.5% occur once, and the top ten carry approximately 2%. The chain joins TRBV28 to TRBJ2-3, with D perhaps given as TRBD1 or TRBD2 (5 bases each). The sequenced sample was naive T cells sorted from blood. This clonotype was obtained from a man between 18 and 29 years old in good health. CDR3 nucleotides: TGTGCCAGCACGGGACCCTCCTGGAATACGCAGTATTTT. It encodes CASTGPSWNTQYF.